The 7 T cell receptor beta chains reported below all come from one sample, sequenced in a study of Ad26.COV2.S vaccination and SARS-CoV-2 variants. Data came from immunoSEQ multiplex PCR; TCRdb stores just in-frame clones and leaves some out. The table shows hundreds of thousands of clones, with about 85% occurring only once. The treatment is: about 20 received Ad26.COV2.S at low or high dose, single or two shots; 5 received placebo; per-sample allocation not given. Day 63 after the first injection of vaccine or placebo was the sampling time. Sequencing was performed on peripheral blood, taken in a trial of Ad26.COV2.S vaccine versus placebo. These TCRs come from a person aged 18-60 years who received the Ad26.COV2.S COVID-19 vaccine or a placebo.

The chain links TRBV11-2 to TRBJ2-3, with 9 nucleotides matching TRBD2. Germline V gene lookup returns CDR1 SGHAT and CDR2 FQNNGV. J gave up 2 bases and V 6 bases, and 9 bases lay outside the gene matches. The CDR3 runs to 16 residues. CDR3 residues: CASSSLAGALTDTQYF. DNA of the CDR3: TGTGCCAGCAGTTCCTTAGCGGGGGCCCTCACAGATACGCAGTATTTT.

V usage is TRBV11-2 and J usage is TRBJ1-1; 8 nucleotides agree with TRBD1. Germline values: CDR1 SGHAT, CDR2 FQNNGV. V trimming: 5 bases; J trimming: 1 base; junction bases outside the gene matches: 9. The CDR3 totals 16 residues. The CDR3 region is CASSPGTGLTNTEAFF. DNA of the CDR3: TGTGCCAGCAGCCCCGGGACAGGCCTTACGAACACTGAAGCTTTCTTT.

This CDR3 is CASRTGLEQYF. CDR3 coding DNA: TGTGCCAGCAGAACCGGGCTTGAGCAGTACTTC. This chain links TRBV12-3 or TRBV12-4 with TRBJ2-7, with D unclear. CDR3 size: 11 residues. V was shortened by 6 bases and J by 7 bases, with 10 bases between the two germline ends.

This rearrangement joins TRBV6-5 to TRBJ1-5; TRBD1 might be the D (6 bases). The CDR3 length is 13 residues. The V gene's germline CDR1 is MNHEY and CDR2 SVGAGI. The ends were cut back, 5 bases at V and 7 bases at J, with 12 bases in the middle. CDR3 loop: CASSPHGGQPQHF. The CDR3 bases are TGTGCCAGCAGTCCTCACGGGGGCCAGCCCCAGCATTTT.

V is TRBV12-1 and J is TRBJ1-5. TRBV12-1 is an annotated pseudogene. CDR3 length: 14 amino acids. Here the CDR3 DNA reads TGTGCCAGCAGCCCGGGGCCGCACAATCAGCCCCAGCATTTT. This sequence encodes CASSPGPHNQPQHF.

The V gene is TRBV19, the J gene TRBJ2-5; TRBD1 matches 7 bases. With V trimmed by 3 bases and J by 7 bases, 5 bases remained unmatched. Germline assignment: CDR1 LNHDA and CDR2 SQIVND (reference sequence). CDR3 length equals 13 residues. CDR3 in DNA: TGTGCCAGTAGTATCGACAGGGAAGTGACCCAGTACTTC. Translating gives CASSIDREVTQYF.

This sequence joins TRBV27 and TRBJ2-1; D perhaps matches TRBD1 (6 bases). The germline V and J ends were trimmed by 6 bases and 2 bases, with 8 bases remaining between them. The CDR3 covers 13 residues. Germline V lookup: CDR1 MNHEY, CDR2 SMNVEV (reference sequence). CDR3 sequence: CASSRGTYNEQFF. DNA of the CDR3: TGTGCCAGCAGCAGGGGTACCTACAATGAGCAGTTCTTC.